The 19 T cell receptor beta chains given below trace back to one sample, sequenced in a study of identical twins (dated by TCRdb to between 2015 and 2016). Library creation used 5' RACE. These reads were obtained on an Illumina HiSeq 2000. TCRdb itself trimmed the public reads at Q25 with fastp, ran MiXCR and retained productive beta chains. Each entry merges the rows of one CDR3 protein and shows their most common DNA and genes. The sample includes some 1,600,000 distinct CDR3 sequences, with under 35% observed a single time. Less than 0.35% of the sample is held by the ten biggest clonotypes. Sequencing input: cord blood. The receptors originated from a newborn girl in good health.

This clonotype was seen repeatedly, ten times or more. V is TRBV12-3 or TRBV12-4 and J is TRBJ2-5, with a possible D match to TRBD2 (5 bases). The CDR3 covers 12 residues. The V gene lost 6 bases and the J gene lost 1 base, with 6 bases spanning the gap. The CDR3 bases are TGTGCCAGCAGGGACTTCCAAGAGACCCAGTACTTC. Protein: CASRDFQETQYF.

The rearrangement uses TRBV7-2 and TRBJ2-1; the D gene is possibly TRBD2 (6 bases). The better agreement between TRBJ2-7 and the DNA end casts doubt on the J call. This CDR3 has 15 residues. Germline V lookup: CDR1 SGHTA, CDR2 FQGNSA. The CDR3 sequence is CASSGSGPNYNEQYF. DNA of the CDR3: TGTGCCAGCTCCGGGAGTGGACCGAACTACAATGAGCAGTACTTC.

This clonotype was found a few times. The CDR3 DNA reads as TGTGCCATCAGTGAGTTCAAGGGAGTCGAGCAGTACTTC. Residues: CAISEFKGVEQYF. V gene TRBV10-3 combines with J gene TRBJ2-5; possibly TRBD2 for D (5 bases). The J call is doubtful: the DNA matches TRBJ2-7 better. CDR1 and CDR2 (germline): ENHRY, SYGVKD. CDR3 length equals 13 residues.

In its sample, this clonotype was seen a few times. The chain carries TRBV18 and TRBJ1-6; TRBD1 matches 7 bases. J lost 7 bases, V lost 1 base, and 4 bases had no gene match. The V gene's germline CDR1 is KGHSH and CDR2 LQKENI. This CDR3 has 15 residues. CDR3 in DNA: TGTGCCAGCTCACCACTGGGGACAGAGAATTCACCCCTCCACTTT. Encoded protein: CASSPLGTENSPLHF. Supplemented by reference TRBV18 and TRBJ1-6, the full variable domain reads NAGVMQNPRHLVRRRGQEARLRCSPMKGHSHVYWYRQLPEEGLKFMVYLQKENIIDESGMPKERFSAEFPKEGPSILRIQQVVRGDSAAYFCASSPLGTENSPLHFGNGTRLTVT.

Only a few counts were recorded for this clonotype. V and J are TRBV6-5 and TRBJ2-5; D not resolved. CDR1 is MNHEY, CDR2 SVGAGI, per germline. The CDR3 runs to 14 residues. Trimming took off 0 bases at V and 1 base at J, with 6 bases between the two ends. CDR3 amino acids: CASSYSELQETQYF. CDR3 DNA: TGTGCCAGCAGTTACTCGGAGCTCCAAGAGACCCAGTACTTC.

The chain uses TRBV28 and TRBJ1-2; the match to TRBD1 covers 9 bases. Per germline, CDR1 MDHEN and CDR2 SYDVKM. V lost 5 bases, J lost 11 bases, and 12 bases stayed unmatched. CDR3 size: 14 residues. CDR3 DNA: TGTGCCAGCAGTACCGGGACAGGGTTCCTCCGGTACACCTTC. It is translated as CASSTGTGFLRYTF.

This clonotype came up a few times. The V call is TRBV10-2, the J call TRBJ2-6; D remains unclear. V gave up 2 bases and J gave up 2 bases, with 4 bases separating them. Germline CDR1 reads WSHSY; CDR2 reads SAAADI. The CDR3 extends over 14 amino acids. The CDR3 protein is CASSELAGANVLTF. In nucleotides, the CDR3 is TGCGCCAGCAGTGAGCTAGCTGGGGCCAACGTCCTGACTTTC.

The J gene is TRBJ1-2, the V gene TRBV2, with a tentative D call TRBD1 (5 bases). Germline values: CDR1 SNHLY, CDR2 FYNNEI. The V gene lost 3 bases and the J gene lost 2 bases, with 10 bases spanning the gap. This CDR3 contains 14 residues. The chain's CDR3 is CASSDTRDNYGYTF. CDR3 nucleotide sequence: TGTGCCAGCAGTGATACCCGGGACAACTATGGCTACACCTTC.

This clonotype was observed a handful of times. The V and J genes are TRBV27 and TRBJ1-6; tentatively, D is TRBD1 (5 bases). The CDR3 is 17 amino acids. Trimming took 2 bases from V and 6 from J, leaving 17 bases between them. Germline values: CDR1 MNHEY, CDR2 SMNVEV (reference sequence). CDR3 DNA: TGTGCCAGCAGTTTACTCCGGCTTAGACAGACTAATTCACCCCTCCACTTT. Its protein is CASSLLRLRQTNSPLHF.

This rearrangement joins TRBV2 to TRBJ1-1; TRBD1 agrees at 7 bases. CDR3 size: 14 residues. Trimming took 10 bases from V and 0 from J; bases not matched to a gene: 8. CDR1 and CDR2 from the germline V gene are SNHLY and FYNNEI. The CDR3 DNA reads TGTGCCACCCCGACAGGGCAATTGAACACTGAAGCTTTCTTT. Protein: CATPTGQLNTEAFF. The whole variable domain, filled in from reference TRBV2 and TRBJ1-1, reads EPEVTQTPSHQVTQMGQEVILRCVPISNHLYFYWYRQILGQKVEFLVSFYNNEISEKSEIFDDQFSVERPDGSNFTLKIRSTKLEDSAMYFCATPTGQLNTEAFFGQGTRLTVV.

This clonotype has at least ten counts. The chain combines TRBV4-2 with TRBJ2-1; the D is unclear. The CDR3 length is 11 residues. Trimming cost V 0 bases and J 7 bases, with 1 base left between them. CDR1 is LGHNA and CDR2 is YNFKEQ in the germline V gene. CDR3 in amino acids: CASSQENEQFF. DNA of the CDR3: TGTGCCAGCAGCCAAGAGAATGAGCAGTTCTTC.

In its sample, this clonotype was seen a few times. The chain uses TRBV20-1 and TRBJ2-1, with D perhaps being TRBD1 or TRBD2 (5 bases each). The CDR3 extends over 13 amino acids. Germline V gene data show CDR1 as DFQATT and CDR2 as SNEGSKA (reference sequence). Between the trimmed V and J ends, which lost 6 bases and 6 bases, there was a span of 15 bases. CDR3 amino acids: CSAGRDPLNEQFF. Written as DNA, the CDR3 is TGCAGTGCAGGCCGGGACCCCCTCAATGAGCAGTTCTTC.

The CDR3 DNA follows: TGTGCCAGCAGTTTTTCGGCACAAACTTATAATTCACCCCTCCACTTT. Its translation is CASSFSAQTYNSPLHF. The rearrangement joins TRBV12-3 or TRBV12-4 to TRBJ1-6; D is undetermined. The CDR3 runs 16 residues. V was cut by 3 bases and J by 4 bases, with 13 bases left in between.

The chain joins TRBV6-6 to TRBJ2-7; the match to TRBD1 covers 10 bases. The CDR3 loop spans 15 amino acids. Germline V gives CDR1 MNHNY, CDR2 SVGAGI (reference sequence). V was pared by 2 bases and J by 5 bases, with 6 bases of the junction left unmatched. The CDR3 nucleotides read TGTGCCAGCAGTTACCCGGGACAGGGGAGCCACGAGCAGTACTTC. Protein product: CASSYPGQGSHEQYF.

This clonotype was seen more than once but under ten times. V and J are TRBV9 and TRBJ2-7; unclear D gene. The CDR3 spans 15 residues. The germline CDR1 and CDR2 sequences are SGDLS and YYNGEE. V was shortened by 0 bases and J by 0 bases, with 10 bases between the two germline ends. The CDR3 bases are TGTGCCAGCAGCGTAGGAGCGCGCAGCTCCTACGAGCAGTACTTC. Protein: CASSVGARSSYEQYF.

The rearrangement links TRBV25-1 to TRBJ1-2; 8 bases align to TRBD1. Trimming cost V 3 bases and J 3 bases; bases outside gene matches: 3. CDR3 length equals 14 residues. The germline CDR1 and CDR2 sequences are MGHDK and SYGVNS. CDR3 amino acids: CASSDRGLYYGYTF. DNA of the CDR3: TGTGCCAGCAGTGACAGGGGGCTTTACTATGGCTACACCTTC.

In this sample, this clonotype turned up a few times. The chain links TRBV7-9 to TRBJ1-1, with TRBD1 matching over 8 bases. CDR1 is SEHNR and CDR2 is FQNEAQ in the germline V gene (reference sequence). This CDR3 region has 19 residues. V lost 0 bases and J lost 2; bases outside the gene matches: 14. The CDR3 protein is CASSLALQPSDRVNTEAFF. In DNA, the CDR3 is TGTGCCAGCAGCTTAGCCCTACAGCCGTCGGACAGGGTCAACACTGAAGCTTTCTTT. Full variable domain (missing parts from reference TRBV7-9 and TRBJ1-1): DTGVSQNPRHKITKRGQNVTFRCDPISEHNRLYWYRQTLGQGPEFLTYFQNEAQLEKSRLLSDRFSAERPKGSFSTLEIQRTEQGDSAMYLCASSLALQPSDRVNTEAFFGQGTRLTVV.

The V gene is TRBV20-1, the J gene TRBJ2-7; TRBD2 aligns across 12 bases. Trimming at V came to 3 bases and at J to 1 base, leaving 4 bases not matched to a gene. The CDR3 spans 15 residues. Germline CDR1 and CDR2: DFQATT and SNEGSKA (reference sequence). CDR3 coding DNA: TGCAGTGCTAGGGTAGGGACTAGCGGGTCCTACGAGCAGTACTTC. Its translation is CSARVGTSGSYEQYF.

The CDR3 DNA reads TGCAGTGCTATCCGGGGCCCCTCGGATGAGCAGTTCTTC. Amino acids: CSAIRGPSDEQFF. V is TRBV20-1 and J is TRBJ2-1; D possibly matches TRBD1 or TRBD2 (5 bases each). Trimming pared 4 bases from V and 8 bases from J, leaving 15 bases between. Germline assignment: CDR1 DFQATT and CDR2 SNEGSKA (reference sequence). This CDR3 is 13 amino acids long.